The next 13 T cell receptor beta chains were all read from a single sample in a study of T cells in Graves' hyperthyroidism and ophthalmopathy (dated by TCRdb to about 2019). Receptors were amplified or captured by multiplex PCR. Sequencing instrument: Illumina HiSeq 2000. The TCR beta CDR3 regions were amplified from RNA transcripts. For the first round of RT-PCR on the TCR CDR3, the HTBI primer set was used together with the Qiagen OneStep RT-PCR kit. TCRdb took the public reads, trimmed them with fastp at Q25, ran MiXCR for clone calling and kept in-frame beta chains. Identical CDR3 proteins give one entry, which carries the most common genes and DNA. This sample holds fewer than 650,000 distinct CDR3 sequences; about 15% were observed only once. Approximately 15% of the sample belongs to the ten largest clones. Sample: blood. The receptor set was obtained from a middle-aged woman with Graves' hyperthyroidism.

This clonotype showed up just a few times. The V and J genes are TRBV12-3 or TRBV12-4 and TRBJ2-3; D might be TRBD1 (5 bases). The CDR3 totals 13 residues. V was trimmed by 8 bases and J by 2 bases, leaving 11 bases between them. The CDR3 DNA sequence: TGTGCCAGCTCCGACAGTACCACAGATACGCAGTATTTT. Translating it yields CASSDSTTDTQYF.

A remark on this clonotype: A much bigger clone sits one base away, suggesting this may be a read error. V gene TRBV7-9 combines with J gene TRBJ2-3; no firm D call. Per the germline V gene, CDR1 is SEHNR and CDR2 is FQNEAQ (reference sequence). CDR3 length equals 12 residues. This CDR3 reads CVSSLPMDTQYF. The CDR3 nucleotides read TGTGTCAGCAGCCTGCCCATGGATACGCAGTATTTT.

This clonotype has ten or more counts. V usage is TRBV5-1 and J usage is TRBJ2-1; perhaps TRBD1 as D (6 bases). From germline, CDR1 is SGHRS and CDR2 YFSETQ. This CDR3 contains 14 residues. V lost 0 bases, J lost 6 bases, and 10 bases lay in between. CDR3 protein: CASSLGSGANEQFF. The CDR3 DNA is TGCGCCAGCAGCTTGGGTTCAGGGGCCAATGAGCAGTTCTTC.

The chain joins TRBV19 to TRBJ1-5; D possibly corresponds to TRBD1 (6 bases). The germline CDR1 and CDR2 sequences are LNHDA and SQIVND (reference sequence). This CDR3 has 16 amino acids. Trimming cost V 5 bases and J 7 bases, with 21 bases left between them. The CDR3 DNA is TGTGCCAGTAGTGAGCTCAGGGCAGGGGTGGGCCAGCCCCAGCATTTT. Translation: CASSELRAGVGQPQHF. The variable domain in full, with the rest retrieved from reference TRBV19 and TRBJ1-5, is DGGITQSPKYLFRKEGQNVTLSCEQNLNHDAMYWYRQDPGQGLRLIYYSQIVNDFQKGDIAEGYSVSREKKESFPLTVTSAQKNPTAFYLCASSELRAGVGQPQHFGDGTRLSIL.

This clonotype occurred many times. DNA for the CDR3: TGTGCCAGCAGCACCCTCCCGGGACTAGCGGGAGGGGAGGGTACGCAGTATTTT. As protein: CASSTLPGLAGGEGTQYF. The chain uses TRBV7-9 and TRBJ2-3, with 16 bases aligning to TRBD2. Germline assignment: CDR1 SEHNR and CDR2 FQNEAQ (reference sequence). The CDR3 is made up of 18 amino acids. V trimming: 5 bases; J trimming: 8 bases; junction bases outside the gene matches: 13.

This clonotype was found many times. The chain recombines TRBV2 with TRBJ2-7; 8 positions agree with TRBD1. The germline V gene has CDR1 SNHLY and CDR2 FYNNEI. The CDR3 is 14 residues long. The V and J ends lost 1 base and 6 bases, in that order; junction bases with no gene match: 5. The CDR3: CASSEDRDRPEQYF. The CDR3 DNA follows: TGTGCCAGCAGTGAAGACCGGGACAGGCCCGAGCAGTACTTC. The whole variable domain, filled in from reference TRBV2 and TRBJ2-7, reads EPEVTQTPSHQVTQMGQEVILRCVPISNHLYFYWYRQILGQKVEFLVSFYNNEISEKSEIFDDQFSVERPDGSNFTLKIRSTKLEDSAMYFCASSEDRDRPEQYFGPGTRLTVT.

This clonotype came up many times. The rearrangement joins TRBV3-1 to TRBJ1-2, with D hard to call. The CDR3 is made up of 12 amino acids. V was clipped by 1 base and J by 7 bases, with 7 bases between them. CDR1 LGHDT and CDR2 YNNKEL come from the germline V gene (reference sequence). The CDR3 region is CASSQVTVGYTF. The CDR3, as DNA: TGTGCCAGCAGCCAAGTTACAGTTGGCTACACCTTC.

This clonotype was seen only once. The gene calls are TRBV7-9 and TRBJ2-2, with 8 bases fitting TRBD2. V shed 8 bases, J shed 6 bases, and the junction held 8 bases outside the gene matches. Germline CDR1 and CDR2: SEHNR and FQNEAQ (reference sequence). The CDR3 is made up of 14 amino acids. CDR3 bases: TGTGCCAGCTACCCAGCGGGAGATGCCGGGGAGCTGTTTTTT. Residues: CASYPAGDAGELFF.

The genes are TRBV20-1 and TRBJ2-7; the D gene is possibly TRBD2 (6 bases). This CDR3 comprises 15 residues. The V and J ends lost 2 bases and 0 bases respectively, with 14 bases between them. Germline V gene lookup returns CDR1 DFQATT and CDR2 SNEGSKA (reference sequence). The CDR3 protein is CSARNFGGYSYEQYF. The CDR3 bases are TGCAGTGCTAGAAATTTCGGGGGTTACTCCTACGAGCAGTACTTC.

The V and J genes are TRBV18 and TRBJ1-5, with D maybe TRBD1 (6 bases). Trimming removed 4 bases from V and 1 base from J, with 14 bases in between. Germline V gene lookup returns CDR1 KGHSH and CDR2 LQKENI. The CDR3 is made up of 16 amino acids. The CDR3 sequence: CASSRNRERSNQPQHF. DNA of the CDR3: TGTGCCAGCTCACGGAACAGGGAGAGGAGCAATCAGCCCCAGCATTTT. Complete variable domain (other parts from reference TRBV18 and TRBJ1-5): NAGVMQNPRHLVRRRGQEARLRCSPMKGHSHVYWYRQLPEEGLKFMVYLQKENIIDESGMPKERFSAEFPKEGPSILRIQQVVRGDSAAYFCASSRNRERSNQPQHFGDGTRLSIL.

This clonotype showed up many times. The chain recombines TRBV6-1 with TRBJ1-1; a weak D match, TRBD1 (6 bases). Germline-derived CDR1 and CDR2 are MNHNS and SASEGT. The CDR3 contains 13 residues. V was cut by 7 bases and J by 7 bases, with 16 bases left in between. The CDR3 bases are TGTGCCAGCAAAGCAGACAGGCAGTTTGAAGCTTTCTTT. Translation gives CASKADRQFEAFF.

This chain links TRBV5-1 with TRBJ1-1, with D uncertain. The CDR3 covers 14 residues. The germline V and J ends were trimmed by 0 bases and 8 bases, with 14 bases remaining between them. The germline gives CDR1 SGHRS, CDR2 YFSETQ. CDR3 sequence: CASSLERGADEAFF. CDR3 nucleotide sequence: TGCGCCAGCAGCTTGGAGCGGGGAGCCGACGAAGCTTTCTTT.

V and J are TRBV11-2 and TRBJ2-7, with no clear D. This CDR3 has 12 residues. Germline CDR1 is SGHAT and CDR2 is FQNNGV. Trimming cost V 8 bases and J 0 bases, with 8 bases left between them. The CDR3 loop reads CASRVSSYEQYF. The CDR3 DNA is TGTGCCAGCCGGGTGAGCTCCTACGAGCAGTACTTC.